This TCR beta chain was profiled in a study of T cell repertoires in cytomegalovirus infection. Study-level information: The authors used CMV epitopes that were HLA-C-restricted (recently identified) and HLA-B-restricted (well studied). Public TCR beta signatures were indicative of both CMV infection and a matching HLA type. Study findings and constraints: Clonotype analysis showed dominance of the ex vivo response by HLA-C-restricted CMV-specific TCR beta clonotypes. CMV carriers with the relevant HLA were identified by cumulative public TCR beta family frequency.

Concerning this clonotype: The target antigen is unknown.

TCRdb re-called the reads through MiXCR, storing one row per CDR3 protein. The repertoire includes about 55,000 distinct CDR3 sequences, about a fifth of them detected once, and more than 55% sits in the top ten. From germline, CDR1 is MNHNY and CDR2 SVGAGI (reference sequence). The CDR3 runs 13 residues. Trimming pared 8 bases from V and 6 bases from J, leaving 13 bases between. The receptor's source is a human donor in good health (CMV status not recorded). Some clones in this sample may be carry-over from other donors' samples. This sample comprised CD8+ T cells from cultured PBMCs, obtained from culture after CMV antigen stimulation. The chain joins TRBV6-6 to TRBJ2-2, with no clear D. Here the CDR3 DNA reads TGTGCCAGCTACCCTGCAGTCGCCGGGGAGCTGTTTTTT. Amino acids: CASYPAVAGELFF.